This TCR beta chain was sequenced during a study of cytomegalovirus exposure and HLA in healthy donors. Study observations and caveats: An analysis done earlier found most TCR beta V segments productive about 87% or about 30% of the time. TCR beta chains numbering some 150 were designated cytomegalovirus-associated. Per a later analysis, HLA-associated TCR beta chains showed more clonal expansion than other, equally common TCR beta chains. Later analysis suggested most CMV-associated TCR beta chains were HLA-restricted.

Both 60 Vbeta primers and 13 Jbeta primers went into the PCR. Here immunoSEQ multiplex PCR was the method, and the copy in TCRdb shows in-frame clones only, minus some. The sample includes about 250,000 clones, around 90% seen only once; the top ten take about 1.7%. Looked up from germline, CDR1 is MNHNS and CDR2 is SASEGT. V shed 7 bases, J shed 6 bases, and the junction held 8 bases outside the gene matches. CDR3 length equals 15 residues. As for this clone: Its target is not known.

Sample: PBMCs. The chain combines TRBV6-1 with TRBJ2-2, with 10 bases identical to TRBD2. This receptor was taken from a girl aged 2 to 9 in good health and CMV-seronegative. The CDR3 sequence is CASKVAGGVAGELFF. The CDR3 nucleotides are TGTGCCAGCAAAGTAGCGGGAGGCGTCGCCGGGGAGCTGTTTTTT.